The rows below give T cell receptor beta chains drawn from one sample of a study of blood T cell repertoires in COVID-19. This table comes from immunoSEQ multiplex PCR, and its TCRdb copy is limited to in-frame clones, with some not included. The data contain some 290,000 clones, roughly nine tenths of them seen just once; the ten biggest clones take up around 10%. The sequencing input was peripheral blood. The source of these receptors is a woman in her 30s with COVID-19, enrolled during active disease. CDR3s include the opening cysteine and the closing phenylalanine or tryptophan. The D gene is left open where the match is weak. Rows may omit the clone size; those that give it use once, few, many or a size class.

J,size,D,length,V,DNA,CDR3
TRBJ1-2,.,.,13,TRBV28,TGTGCCAGCAGCATGACAGAGAACTATGGCTACACCTTC,CASSMTENYGYTF
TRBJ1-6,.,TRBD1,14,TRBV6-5,TGTGCCAGCAGCACCGACAGGGGGCAGTCACCCCTCCACTTT,CASSTDRGQSPLHF
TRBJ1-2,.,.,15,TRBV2,TGTGCCAGCAGCCCACCGCGCGCCCTGGACTATGGCTACACCTTC,CASSPPRALDYGYTF
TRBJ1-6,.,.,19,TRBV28,TGTGCCAGCAGTTTAATCCCAGGGGACTATGGGTCCTATAATTCACCCCTCCACTTT,CASSLIPGDYGSYNSPLHF
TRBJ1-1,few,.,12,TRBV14,TGTGCCAGCAGCCAGGGGCGGTGGGAAGCTTTCTTT,CASSQGRWEAFF
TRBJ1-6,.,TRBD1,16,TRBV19,TGTGCCAGTAGTATAGACCAGACAGGGAGAAACGCACCCCTCCACTTT,CASSIDQTGRNAPLHF
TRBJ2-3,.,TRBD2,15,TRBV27,TGTGCCAGCAGCCTCGCGGGACTAGCGGGGGAGACGCAGTATTTT,CASSLAGLAGETQYF
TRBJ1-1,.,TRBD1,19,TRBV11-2,TGTGCCAGCAGCTTAGTAGTGGGTGGAGACAGGGGGCCCAACACTGAAGCTTTCTTT,CASSLVVGGDRGPNTEAFF
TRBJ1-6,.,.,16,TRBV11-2,TGTGCCAGCAGTCTACTCGGTCGGGAACGCGGTTCACCCCTCCACTTT,CASSLLGRERGSPLHF
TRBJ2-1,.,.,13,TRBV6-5,TGTGCCAGCCGAGGAGTCACCTACAATGAGCAGTTCTTC,CASRGVTYNEQFF
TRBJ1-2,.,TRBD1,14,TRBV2,TGTGCCAGCAGGAAACAGGGGGGATTCTATGGCTACACCTTC,CASRKQGGFYGYTF
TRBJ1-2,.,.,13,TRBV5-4,TGTGCCAGCAGCTTGGTAACTTCCTATGGCTACACCTTC,CASSLVTSYGYTF
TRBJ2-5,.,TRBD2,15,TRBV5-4,TGTGCCAGCAGCTTGGTAGGGACTATCCAAGAGACCCAGTACTTC,CASSLVGTIQETQYF
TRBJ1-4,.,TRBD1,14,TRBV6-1,TGTGCCAGCACTCCCCACAGGGGTACGGAAAAACTGTTTTTT,CASTPHRGTEKLFF
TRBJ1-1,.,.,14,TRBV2,TGTGCCAGCAGTGAGTATGGGGGAGGGACTGAAGCTTTCTTT,CASSEYGGGTEAFF
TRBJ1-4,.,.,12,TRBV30,TGTGCCTGGGGCAGAGTCGGGGGAAAACTGTTTTTT,CAWGRVGGKLFF
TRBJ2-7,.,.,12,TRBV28,TGTGCCAGCAGGCAACAGGGATACGAGCAGTACTTC,CASRQQGYEQYF
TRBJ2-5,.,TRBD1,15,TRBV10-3,TGTGCCATCAGTGGTTCAACAGGGGTGCAAGAGACCCAGTACTTC,CAISGSTGVQETQYF
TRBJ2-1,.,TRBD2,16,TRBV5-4,TGTGCCAGCAGCAGGAAATACGGGGGGGGCAACAATGAGCAGTTCTTC,CASSRKYGGGNNEQFF
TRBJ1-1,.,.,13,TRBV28,TGTGCCAGCAGTTTATCTACAGACACTGAAGCTTTCTTT,CASSLSTDTEAFF
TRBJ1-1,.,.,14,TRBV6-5,TGTGCCAGCATCAACAACTTTCGAGGGACTGAAGCTTTCTTT,CASINNFRGTEAFF
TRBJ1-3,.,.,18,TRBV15,TGTGCCACCAGCAGAGATTATACTTACAGGCTCTCTGGAAACACCATATATTTT,CATSRDYTYRLSGNTIYF
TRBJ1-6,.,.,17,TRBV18,TGTGCCAGCTCACCGTTTACTCCCGGGTCATATAATTCACCCCTCCACTTT,CASSPFTPGSYNSPLHF
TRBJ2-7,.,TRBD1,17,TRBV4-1,TGCGCCAGCAGCCCCAATCCGGGACAGATCTTAACCTACGAGCAGTACTTC,CASSPNPGQILTYEQYF
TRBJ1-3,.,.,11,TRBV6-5,TGTGCCAGCAGTTTCGGGAACACCATATATTTT,CASSFGNTIYF
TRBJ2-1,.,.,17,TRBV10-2,TGCGCCAGCAGTGAGCCCCTTCACGGGGGGCCCTACAATGAGCAGTTCTTC,CASSEPLHGGPYNEQFF
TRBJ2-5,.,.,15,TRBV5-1,TGCGCCAGCAGCGACCGCGACAGAAACCAAGAGACCCAGTACTTC,CASSDRDRNQETQYF
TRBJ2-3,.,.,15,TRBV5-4,TGTGCCATACCCGGCGGACAGCTCGTTGGGGATACGCAGTATTTT,CAIPGGQLVGDTQYF
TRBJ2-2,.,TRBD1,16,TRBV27,TGTGCCAGCAGTTTTGGACAGGGAGGAGGAACCGGGGAGCTGTTTTTT,CASSFGQGGGTGELFF
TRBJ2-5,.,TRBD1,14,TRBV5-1,TGCGCCAGCAGCACCGGACAGGACGGAGAGACCCAGTACTTC,CASSTGQDGETQYF
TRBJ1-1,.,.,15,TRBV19,TGTGCCAGTAAAATCGGGCAGGGTTCGAGCACTGAAGCTTTCTTT,CASKIGQGSSTEAFF
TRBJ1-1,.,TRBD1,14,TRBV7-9,TGTGCCAGCAGCTTAGTACAGGGGGACACTGAAGCTTTCTTT,CASSLVQGDTEAFF
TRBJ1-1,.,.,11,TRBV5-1,TGCGCCAGCAGCTCGGGGGGTGAAGCTTTCTTT,CASSSGGEAFF
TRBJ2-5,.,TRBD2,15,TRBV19,TGTGCCAGTAGTATAGGGACTAGCGGGGGAGAGACCCAGTACTTC,CASSIGTSGGETQYF
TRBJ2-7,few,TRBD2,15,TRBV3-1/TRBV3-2,TGTGCCAGCAGCCAAACATCTAGCGGGCGATCCGAGCAGTACTTC,CASSQTSSGRSEQYF
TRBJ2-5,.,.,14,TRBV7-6,TGTGCCAGCAGACCCGGAGCCGGGGTAGGGACCCAGTACTTC,CASRPGAGVGTQYF
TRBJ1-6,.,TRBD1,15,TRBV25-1,TGTGCCAGCAGTGCCGGTGGGACAGGGGGGTCACCCCTCCACTTT,CASSAGGTGGSPLHF
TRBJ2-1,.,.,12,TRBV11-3,TGTGCCAGCAGCTCCTTAGACAATGAGCAGTTCTTC,CASSSLDNEQFF
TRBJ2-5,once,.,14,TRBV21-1,TGTGCCAGCAGCCCCCGGACAGGGGAAGAGACCCAGTACTTC,CASSPRTGEETQYF
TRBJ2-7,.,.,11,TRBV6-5,TGTGCCAGCAGTCCTTTCCACGAGCAGTACTTC,CASSPFHEQYF
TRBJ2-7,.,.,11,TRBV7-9,TGTGCCAGCAGCTTTCAATACGAGCAGTACTTC,CASSFQYEQYF
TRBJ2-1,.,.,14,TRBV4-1,TGCGCCAGCAGCCAAGACCCCGGGACCGGGGGGCAGTTCTTC,CASSQDPGTGGQFF